A single TCR beta chain is shown here with its context. The entry originates in a study of blood T cell repertoires in COVID-19. As for the study in general: Collection of acute and convalescent COVID-19 samples took place in the United States, Italy and Spain. T cells, B-cell-depleted T cells, or PBMCs supplied cDNA or gDNA.

Trimming removed 7 bases at V and 8 bases at J, with 10 bases between. This CDR3 spans 12 amino acids. In germline, CDR1 is SGHRS, CDR2 YFSETQ. Per the original methods: Quantification of nucleated cells was approximated via reference gene primer amplification. Assay: immunoSEQ multiplex PCR; the TCRdb copy retains only in-frame clones and omits some. V, J and clone size are those of that table, while D and trimming were read from the DNA. Of approximately 74,000 clones listed, 60% to 85% are singletons. The sequence came from a man aged 55 to 69 with acute or convalescent COVID-19. The V gene is TRBV5-1, the J gene TRBJ1-6, with D possibly being TRBD1 (6 bases). Material: peripheral blood. As DNA, the CDR3 is TGCGCCAGCGGGGACAACGATTCACCCCTCCACTTT. Protein: CASGDNDSPLHF.